The 22 T cell receptor beta chains below all came from one sample that was sequenced in a study of Ad26.COV2.S vaccination and SARS-CoV-2 variants. Assay used: immunoSEQ multiplex PCR; TCRdb lists only in-frame clones, some missing. The repertoire includes some 410,000 clones, 92% of them detected once, and around 1.8% sits in the top ten. Regarding treatment: roughly 18 received Ad26.COV2.S at low or high dose, single or two shots; five or six received placebo; per-sample allocation not given. Samples analyzed were those drawn on day 63 after the first vaccine or placebo injection. The sequencing used peripheral blood, collected in a trial of Ad26.COV2.S vaccine versus placebo. The receptors here all came from a person aged 18-60 years who received the Ad26.COV2.S COVID-19 vaccine or a placebo.

J is TRBJ2-7 and V is TRBV5-6; tentatively, D is TRBD1 or TRBD2 (6 bases each). The CDR3 length is 14 residues. V lost 1 base and J 0 bases, leaving 8 bases between the germline ends. Per germline, CDR1 SGHDT and CDR2 YYEEEE. The CDR3 loop reads CASSLWGASYEQYF. CDR3 bases: TGTGCCAGCAGCTTGTGGGGGGCCTCCTACGAGCAGTACTTC.

The V call is TRBV5-1, the J call TRBJ1-5; 9 bases match TRBD1. V lost 0 bases and J lost 2; bases outside the gene matches: 6. This CDR3 has 17 residues. In germline, CDR1 is SGHRS, CDR2 YFSETQ. Written as DNA, the CDR3 is TGCGCCAGCAGCTTGGCCCCACGACAGGGGGGCAATCAGCCCCAGCATTTT. It translates to CASSLAPRQGGNQPQHF.

V and J are TRBV5-6 and TRBJ1-1, with D unclear. Germline CDR1 reads SGHDT; CDR2 reads YYEEEE. The V end was cut by 0 bases, the J end by 12 bases, with 12 bases between. This CDR3 is 12 amino acids long. This chain's CDR3 is CASSLGPAASFF. The CDR3 bases are TGTGCCAGCAGCTTGGGGCCGGCGGCGTCTTTCTTT.

The table lists this clone with a count of one. J is TRBJ1-4 and V is TRBV15; the D gene is possibly TRBD1 (5 bases). CDR1 is LNHNV and CDR2 is YYDKDF in the germline V gene (reference sequence). CDR3 length equals 14 residues. Trimming shortened V by 5 bases and J by 1 base, and 8 bases separated the two germline ends. CDR3 in amino acids: CATSPGVTNEKLFF. As DNA, the CDR3 is TGTGCCACCAGCCCGGGGGTAACTAATGAAAAACTGTTTTTT.

In regard to this clone: One junction end disagrees with the germline gene, perhaps due to a read error. The chain carries TRBV5-5 and TRBJ2-1; D ambiguous. CDR3 length: 12 residues. The germline CDR1 and CDR2 sequences are SGHKS and YYEKEE (reference sequence). The CDR3 reads CASRLDGNEQFF. The CDR3 DNA follows: TGTGCCAGCCGCTTGGACGGGAATGAGCAGTTCTTC.

The J gene is TRBJ1-2, the V gene TRBV6-2 or TRBV6-3, with D maybe TRBD1 (5 bases). The ends were cut back, 4 bases at V and 8 bases at J, with 26 bases in the middle. CDR1 is MNHEY and CDR2 is SVGEGT in the germline V gene. This CDR3 comprises 17 residues. The CDR3 loop reads CASSSGLQALADVGYTF. Here the CDR3 DNA reads TGTGCCAGCAGTTCCGGGTTACAGGCGCTAGCTGATGTGGGCTACACCTTC.

The rearrangement uses TRBV11-2 and TRBJ2-7, with 12 bases fitting TRBD2. This CDR3 contains 15 residues. The V gene's germline CDR1 is SGHAT and CDR2 FQNNGV. Trimming at V came to 5 bases and at J to 6 bases, leaving 8 bases not matched to a gene. DNA of the CDR3: TGTGCCAGCAGCCTAGGGACTAGCGGGTTTCTCGAGCAGTACTTC. This codes for CASSLGTSGFLEQYF.

V gene TRBV4-3 combines with J gene TRBJ1-1, with D unresolved. CDR1 and CDR2 (germline): LGHNA, YSLEER. There are 15 residues in the CDR3. V gave up 1 base and J gave up 0 bases, with 9 bases separating them. The CDR3 here is CASSQASRLNTEAFF. The CDR3 DNA sequence: TGCGCCAGCAGCCAAGCATCAAGATTGAACACTGAAGCTTTCTTT.

CDR3 region: CASNSRAGTKDEQFF. The CDR3 region has the DNA TGCGCCAGCAACTCTCGGGCGGGGACTAAGGATGAGCAGTTCTTC. J is TRBJ2-1 and V is TRBV5-1, with 7 nucleotides matching TRBD2. Germline CDR1 and CDR2: SGHRS and YFSETQ. After removal of 6 bases from V and 8 bases from J, the junction contained 14 bases not matched to a gene. The CDR3 consists of 15 residues.

The genes are TRBV27 and TRBJ2-6; weak D call: TRBD1 (6 bases). Germline V gene data show CDR1 as MNHEY and CDR2 as SMNVEV (reference sequence). Trimming took 5 bases from V and 0 from J, leaving 14 bases between them. This CDR3 is 17 amino acids long. The CDR3 DNA reads TGTGCCAGCAGTACGTATACAGGGCGCTCTGGGGCCAACGTCCTGACTTTC. This sequence encodes CASSTYTGRSGANVLTF.

V usage is TRBV25-1 and J usage is TRBJ2-7; D tentatively reads TRBD1 or TRBD2 (5 bases each). The V gene lost 9 bases and the J gene lost 6 bases, with 12 bases spanning the gap. The length of the CDR3 is 11 residues. In germline, CDR1 is MGHDK, CDR2 SYGVNS. The CDR3 loop reads CASKDGAEQYF. CDR3 bases: TGTGCCAGTAAAGACGGGGCCGAGCAGTACTTC.

The chain employs TRBV7-8 and TRBJ1-2, with D perhaps matching TRBD1 (5 bases). Trimming stripped 5 bases from V and 6 bases from J, with 13 bases between. Per the germline V gene, CDR1 is SGHVS and CDR2 is FQNEAQ. The CDR3 has 13 amino acids. CDR3: CASSILGGDGYTF. For the CDR3, the DNA is TGTGCCAGCAGCATTCTCGGGGGGGATGGCTACACCTTC.

The chain is built from TRBV5-1 and TRBJ1-5, with TRBD1 matching over 7 bases. The length of the CDR3 is 16 residues. Germline trimming cut 4 bases from V and 6 bases from J; bases unmatched to any gene: 13. From germline, CDR1 is SGHRS and CDR2 YFSETQ. The CDR3 nucleotides are TGCGCCAGCAGCCCACTCGGACAGGTCCGGGGTCAGCCCCAGCATTTT. Its protein product is CASSPLGQVRGQPQHF. The full variable domain, with the rest looked up from reference TRBV5-1 and TRBJ1-5, is KAGVTQTPRYLIKTRGQQVTLSCSPISGHRSVSWYQQTPGQGLQFLFEYFSETQRNKGNFPGRFSGRQFSNSRSEMNVSTLELGDSALYLCASSPLGQVRGQPQHFGDGTRLSIL.

This chain connects TRBV7-2 to TRBJ2-6; a possible D gene is TRBD2 (5 bases). With 0 bases removed from V and 2 bases from J, the gap between germline ends came to 11 bases. This CDR3 contains 17 residues. CDR1 SGHTA and CDR2 FQGNSA come from the germline V gene. CDR3 loop: CASSLALGVAGANVLTF. CDR3 DNA: TGTGCCAGCAGCTTAGCGCTCGGGGTGGCTGGGGCCAACGTCCTGACTTTC.

The rearrangement links TRBV5-8 to TRBJ2-2, with 7 bases lining up with TRBD1. The J segment lost 2 bases and the V segment lost 3 bases, leaving 4 bases of the junction unmatched. This CDR3 region has 15 residues. Germline V CDR1 and CDR2: SGHTS, YDEGEE. CDR3 sequence (DNA): TGTGCCAGCAGCTGGGACAGATTAAACACCGGGGAGCTGTTTTTT. It is translated as CASSWDRLNTGELFF. Using reference TRBV5-8 and TRBJ2-2 for the parts outside the CDR3, the full variable domain is EAGVTQSPTHLIKTRGQQATLRCSPISGHTSVYWYQQALGLGLQFLLWYDEGEERNRGNFPPRFSGRQFPNYSSELNVNALELEDSALYLCASSWDRLNTGELFFGEGSRLTVL.

This clone was counted many times. CDR3 in amino acids: CASSPPGGNTIYF. CDR3 DNA sequence: TGTGCCAGCTCACCACCGGGGGGAAACACCATATATTTT. The chain combines TRBV18 with TRBJ1-3; D gene ambiguous. Deletions cut 0 bases from V and 4 bases from J, with 4 bases between. Germline-derived CDR1 and CDR2 are KGHSH and LQKENI. The CDR3 spans 13 residues.

V and J are TRBV18 and TRBJ2-3; the D gene is possibly TRBD2 (6 bases). The CDR3 is 14 residues long. V shed 3 bases and J shed 1 base, with 8 bases lying between them. Germline V gives CDR1 KGHSH, CDR2 LQKENI. CDR3 DNA sequence: TGTGCCAGCTCACCCGGAGGGCGCACAGATACGCAGTATTTT. Translated, it gives CASSPGGRTDTQYF.

Regarding this clone: At the DNA level, this CDR3 is encoded by other sequences in the same sample as well. The V and J genes are TRBV6-5 and TRBJ2-7, with TRBD1 identical over 9 bases. This CDR3 has 15 amino acids. Germline values: CDR1 MNHEY, CDR2 SVGAGI. Trimming took 6 bases from V and 1 from J; bases not matched to a gene: 7. CDR3 sequence reads: CASRSGTGSSYEQYF. DNA for the CDR3: TGTGCCAGCAGGTCAGGGACAGGGTCGTCCTACGAGCAGTACTTC.

A word on this clone: At the DNA level, this CDR3 is encoded by other sequences in the same sample as well. The gene calls are TRBV7-9 and TRBJ2-7, with 9 bases aligning to TRBD1. CDR3 length: 12 amino acids. J lost 6 bases, V lost 5 bases, and 2 bases had no gene match. CDR1 is SEHNR, CDR2 FQNEAQ, per germline (reference sequence). The CDR3 DNA follows: TGTGCCAGCAGCCCGACAGGGGGCGAGCAGTACTTC. It codes for CASSPTGGEQYF.

The chain joins TRBV19 to TRBJ1-5, with D uncertain. The CDR3 runs to 13 residues. Germline-derived CDR1 and CDR2 are LNHDA and SQIVND (reference sequence). Trimming removed 5 bases from V and 4 bases from J, with 9 bases in between. CDR3: CASSDNHNQPQHF. The CDR3 region has the DNA TGTGCCAGTAGTGACAATCATAATCAGCCCCAGCATTTT.

The table lists this clone with a few counts. The chain joins TRBV18 to TRBJ2-1; D is possibly TRBD1 (6 bases). The V gene's germline CDR1 is KGHSH and CDR2 LQKENI. V shed 8 bases and J shed 8 bases, with 19 bases lying between them. This CDR3 contains 14 residues. The CDR3 here is CASLPTGLGDEQFF. Here the CDR3 DNA reads TGTGCCAGCCTTCCTACAGGGTTGGGCGATGAGCAGTTCTTC.

This clone was seen more than once but under ten times. Other nucleotide sequences from this sample produce the same CDR3. J is TRBJ2-5 and V is TRBV20-1, with no clear D. Trimming shortened V by 3 bases and J by 4 bases, and 6 bases separated the two germline ends. This CDR3 contains 11 residues. The germline V gene encodes CDR1 DFQATT and CDR2 SNEGSKA (reference sequence). The CDR3 DNA reads as TGCAGTGCTAGCCCGGGAGAGACCCAGTACTTC. Its protein is CSASPGETQYF.